Below, 25 T cell receptor beta chains from the same sample are listed, as sequenced in a study of shared clonotypes between healthy human individuals. Produced via immunoSEQ multiplex PCR; TCRdb's table is partial and in-frame only. The sample consists of millions of clones, over 85% of them appearing once. Source material: naive CD4+ T cells sorted from blood. Subset reported: CD45RA+ positively selected. The receptors shown here come from a man younger than 35 in good health.

The genes are TRBV5-1 and TRBJ2-7, with TRBD1 as a possible D gene (6 bases). V shed 3 bases and J shed 2 bases, with 15 bases lying between them. Per germline, CDR1 SGHRS and CDR2 YFSETQ. This CDR3 region has 15 residues. The CDR3 protein is CASSSSGTPTYEQYF. The CDR3 bases are TGCGCCAGCAGCTCCTCCGGGACACCGACCTACGAGCAGTACTTC.

About this clone: The junction departs from germline at one end; a sequencing error may be responsible. The chain links TRBV27 to TRBJ2-7, with 11 bases aligning to TRBD2. Per the germline V gene, CDR1 is MNHEY and CDR2 is SMNVEV (reference sequence). CDR3 size: 11 residues. Written as DNA, the CDR3 is TGTGCCAGCACAAAATCTAGCGGGGGGAACTTC. Translated, it gives CASTKSSGGNF.

J is TRBJ2-1 and V is TRBV2, with D perhaps being TRBD1 or TRBD2 (5 bases each). Trimming removed 0 bases from V and 6 bases from J, with 12 bases in between. The germline V gene encodes CDR1 SNHLY and CDR2 FYNNEI. The CDR3 covers 15 residues. Written as DNA, the CDR3 is TGTGCCAGCAGTGAAGCGATGGGGCGGGTCAATGAGCAGTTCTTC. Amino acid sequence: CASSEAMGRVNEQFF.

This clone was seen just once. The chain links TRBV20-1 to TRBJ2-5; D is uncertain. The CDR3 spans 9 residues. Germline CDR1 is DFQATT and CDR2 is SNEGSKA (reference sequence). The CDR3 sequence is CSGPRPQYF. The CDR3 nucleotides are TGCAGCGGGCCCCGGCCCCAGTACTTC.

CDR3 sequence reads: CASSLSAPGAQYF. In DNA form, the CDR3 reads TGTGCCAGCAGCTTAAGCGCCCCCGGGGCCCAGTACTTC. The chain combines TRBV7-2 with TRBJ2-5; D is possibly TRBD2 (5 bases). This CDR3 region has 13 residues. Deletions cut 2 bases from V and 9 bases from J, with 13 bases between. The V gene's germline CDR1 is SGHTA and CDR2 FQGNSA.

The CDR3 region is CASSPRLAGSPQETQYF. As DNA, the CDR3 is TGTGCCAGCAGTCCACGACTAGCGGGGAGCCCACAAGAGACCCAGTACTTC. The chain is built from TRBV28 and TRBJ2-5; 11 nucleotides match TRBD2. Germline V gene lookup returns CDR1 MDHEN and CDR2 SYDVKM. The CDR3 runs to 17 residues. V dropped 5 bases and J dropped 2; count of bases not matched to a gene: 10.

The rearrangement uses TRBV4-1 and TRBJ2-3; no clear D gene. The CDR3 totals 18 residues. CDR1 and CDR2 from the germline V gene are MGHRA and YSYEKL. Between the trimmed V and J ends, which lost 0 bases and 3 bases, there was a span of 19 bases. CDR3 residues: CASSQDNVGNTRTDTQYF. CDR3 DNA sequence: TGCGCCAGCAGCCAAGATAACGTGGGTAACACGAGAACAGATACGCAGTATTTT.

In this sample, this clone turned up once. The chain recombines TRBV27 with TRBJ2-4, with D perhaps assigned TRBD1 or TRBD2 (5 bases each). V lost 3 bases and J lost 1, with 10 bases in between. This CDR3 region has 15 residues. Looked up from germline, CDR1 is MNHEY and CDR2 is SMNVEV (reference sequence). The CDR3: CASSFDGTAKNIQYF. CDR3 DNA sequence: TGTGCCAGCAGTTTCGACGGGACGGCCAAAAACATTCAGTACTTC.

V gene TRBV4-3 combines with J gene TRBJ1-3, with no clear D. The CDR3 runs to 15 residues. From germline, CDR1 is LGHNA and CDR2 YSLEER. The V end lost 3 bases, the J end lost 0 bases, and 9 bases lay between the germline ends. CDR3 sequence: CASSQFEGSGNTIYF. The DNA for the CDR3 is TGCGCCAGCAGCCAGTTTGAGGGCTCTGGAAACACCATATATTTT.

V and J are TRBV7-2 and TRBJ1-5, with TRBD1 as a possible D gene (5 bases). The CDR3 is 17 residues long. V was trimmed by 5 bases and J by 0 bases, leaving 17 bases between them. Germline CDR1 and CDR2: SGHTA and FQGNSA. CDR3 protein: CASSRGRGADSNQPQHF. For the CDR3, the DNA is TGTGCCAGCAGCCGAGGCCGGGGCGCGGATAGCAATCAGCCCCAGCATTTT.

This chain uses TRBV5-4 with TRBJ1-1; D is unresolved. Germline V lookup: CDR1 SGHNT, CDR2 YYREEE (reference sequence). Trimming took off 1 base at V and 1 base at J, with 11 bases between the two ends. The CDR3 runs 15 residues. The DNA of the CDR3 is TGTGCCAGCAGCTTGAGGACTAGAGGGAACACTGAAGCTTTCTTT. It specifies CASSLRTRGNTEAFF.

The chain uses TRBV6-1 and TRBJ1-2; D is perhaps TRBD1 (5 bases). With 5 bases removed from V and 2 bases from J, the gap between germline ends came to 15 bases. From germline, CDR1 is MNHNS and CDR2 SASEGT. This CDR3 comprises 15 residues. The CDR3 here is CASSLMVGANYGYTF. The DNA of the CDR3 is TGTGCCAGCAGTCTCATGGTAGGGGCGAACTATGGCTACACCTTC.

This chain joins TRBV5-1 and TRBJ2-1; TRBD2 might be the D (5 bases). CDR1 is SGHRS, CDR2 YFSETQ, per germline. There are 14 residues in the CDR3. The ends were cut back, 0 bases at V and 13 bases at J, with 17 bases in the middle. The CDR3 region is CASSLEVGAVNQFF. DNA of the CDR3: TGCGCCAGCAGCTTGGAGGTGGGAGCGGTGAATCAGTTCTTC.

The V call is TRBV25-1, the J call TRBJ2-4, with 12 bases fitting TRBD2. Germline V CDR1 and CDR2: MGHDK, SYGVNS. V gave up 2 bases and J gave up 7 bases; unmatched junction bases: 3. This CDR3 comprises 15 residues. The CDR3 spells CASSELAGGGNIQYF. The DNA of the CDR3 is TGTGCCAGCAGTGAACTAGCGGGAGGGGGGAACATTCAGTACTTC.

This sequence joins TRBV12-2 and TRBJ1-2; the table assigns TRBD1, which was not confirmed against the DNA. TRBV12-2 is recorded as a pseudogene. This CDR3 is built from 15 residues. CDR3 coding DNA: TGTGCAAGTCGCTTTCCTGTAGAGGGGGCCCAGGGCTACACCTTC. As protein: CASRFPVEGAQGYTF.

CDR3 amino acids: CASSAESLSSGNTIYF. The CDR3 DNA is TGTGCCAGCAGCGCCGAATCCTTGAGCTCTGGAAACACCATATATTTT. The rearrangement uses TRBV28 and TRBJ1-3; D call uncertain. The V gene's germline CDR1 is MDHEN and CDR2 SYDVKM. V lost 6 bases to trimming and J lost 0 bases, with 15 bases between them. CDR3 length: 16 amino acids.

The rearrangement joins TRBV5-1 to TRBJ2-7; TRBD2 matches at 9 bases. This CDR3 comprises 16 residues. The V gene's germline CDR1 is SGHRS and CDR2 YFSETQ. V lost 4 bases, J lost 0 bases, and 8 bases stayed unmatched. CDR3 amino acids: CASSNGLAPSSYEQYF. DNA of the CDR3: TGCGCCAGCAGCAACGGACTAGCGCCAAGCTCCTACGAGCAGTACTTC.

This chain links TRBV6-6 with TRBJ1-1; 11 nucleotides line up with TRBD1. The CDR3 has 13 amino acids. CDR1 and CDR2 from the germline V gene are MNHNY and SVGAGI (reference sequence). Trimming removed 4 bases from V and 9 bases from J; junction bases left unmatched: 4. The CDR3 bases are TGTGCCAGCAGTTTTGGACAGGGGGCCCAAGCTTTCTTT. Its translation is CASSFGQGAQAFF.

This chain connects TRBV6-6 to TRBJ2-7, with a weak D call TRBD2 (6 bases). Between the trimmed V and J ends, which lost 5 bases and 1 base, there was a span of 15 bases. CDR3 length: 15 amino acids. CDR1 is MNHNY and CDR2 is SVGAGI in the germline V gene (reference sequence). CDR3 nucleotide sequence: TGTGCCAGCAGTCTTGGGGGGACCCTATCCTACGAGCAGTACTTC. It yields the protein CASSLGGTLSYEQYF.

V gene TRBV5-1 combines with J gene TRBJ2-7, with D perhaps given as TRBD1 or TRBD2 (6 bases each). V was shortened by 3 bases and J by 6 bases, with 10 bases between the two germline ends. The CDR3 contains 12 residues. Germline values: CDR1 SGHRS, CDR2 YFSETQ. The CDR3 DNA reads TGCGCCAGCAGCTCACAGGGAGGCGAGCAGTACTTC. Its protein is CASSSQGGEQYF.

Written as DNA, the CDR3 is TGTGCCATCACCTGGGACCCACTTTCTTCGGGCTACACCTTC. It codes for CAITWDPLSSGYTF. The rearrangement uses TRBV6-1 and TRBJ1-2; weak D call: TRBD1 (5 bases). This CDR3 comprises 14 residues. The germline gives CDR1 MNHNS, CDR2 SASEGT. V was cut by 10 bases and J by 8 bases, with 23 bases left in between.

The chain couples TRBV5-1 to TRBJ2-3, with 9 bases lining up with TRBD2. The CDR3 extends over 15 amino acids. The V gene end was trimmed by 2 bases and the J gene end by 6 bases; junction bases not matched to a gene: 7. Germline V CDR1 and CDR2: SGHRS, YFSETQ. The CDR3 spells CASSFSGSGWDTQYF. The CDR3 DNA is TGCGCCAGCAGCTTTAGCGGGAGTGGATGGGATACGCAGTATTTT.

The V gene is TRBV6-1, the J gene TRBJ1-4; 8 bases map to TRBD1. CDR3 length: 16 residues. V trimming: 4 bases; J trimming: 3 bases; junction bases outside the gene matches: 7. Germline V gene data show CDR1 as MNHNS and CDR2 as SASEGT. DNA for the CDR3: TGTGCCAGCAGTGGCGGACAGGGCGGGTCTAATGAAAAACTGTTTTTT. Translated, it gives CASSGGQGGSNEKLFF.

The chain combines TRBV10-1 with TRBJ2-3, with D perhaps TRBD1 or TRBD2 (5 bases each). V was pared by 11 bases and J by 2 bases, with 17 bases between. This CDR3 contains 14 residues. Germline CDR1 WNHNN, CDR2 SYGVQD (reference sequence). CDR3: CAFWGSPPTDTQYF. As DNA, the CDR3 is TGCGCCTTCTGGGGGTCCCCCCCCACAGATACGCAGTATTTT.

This sequence joins TRBV4-1 and TRBJ1-4; tentative D call: TRBD1 (5 bases). There are 15 residues in the CDR3. Trimming took 2 bases from V and 5 from J, leaving 12 bases between them. The germline V gene has CDR1 MGHRA and CDR2 YSYEKL. CDR3: CASSQTGLKNEKLFF. For the CDR3, the DNA is TGCGCCAGCAGCCAAACGGGACTCAAGAATGAAAAACTGTTTTTT.